The clone carrying this T cell receptor (beta chain) was seen just once. The entry originates in a study of cytomegalovirus exposure and HLA in healthy donors. The germline V and J ends were trimmed by 0 bases and 8 bases, with 11 bases remaining between them. The CDR3 runs 13 residues. Germline CDR1 SGHRS, CDR2 YFSETQ. Primers: 60 Vbeta forward and 13 Jbeta reverse. Profiling relied on immunoSEQ multiplex PCR, and the TCRdb table lists in-frame clones only, not all of them. The sample includes about 73,000 clones, under 80% of them seen just once. Sequenced: PBMCs. The chain recombines TRBV5-1 with TRBJ1-2, with a possible D match to TRBD1 (5 bases). The TCR sequence derives from a woman between 50 and 59 years old in good health and CMV-seropositive. CDR3 coding DNA: TGCGCCAGCAGCTTGGAGGCAGGGAACGGCTACACCTTC. Its translation is CASSLEAGNGYTF.